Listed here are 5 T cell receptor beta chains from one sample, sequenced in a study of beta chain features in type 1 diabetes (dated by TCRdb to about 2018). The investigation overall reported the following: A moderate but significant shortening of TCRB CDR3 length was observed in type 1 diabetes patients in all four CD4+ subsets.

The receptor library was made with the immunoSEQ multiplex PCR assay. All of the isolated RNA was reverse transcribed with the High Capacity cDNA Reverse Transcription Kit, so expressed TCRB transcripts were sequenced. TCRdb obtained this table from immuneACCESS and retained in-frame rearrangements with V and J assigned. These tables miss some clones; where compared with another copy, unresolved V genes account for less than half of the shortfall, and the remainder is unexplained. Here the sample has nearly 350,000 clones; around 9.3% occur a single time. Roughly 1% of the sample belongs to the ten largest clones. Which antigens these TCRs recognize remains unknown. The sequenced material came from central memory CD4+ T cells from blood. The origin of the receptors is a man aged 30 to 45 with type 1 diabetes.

The CDR3 reads CASSPLRLAGGNEQFF. The CDR3 nucleotides are TGTGCCAGCAGCCCTCTTAGGCTAGCGGGGGGGAATGAGCAGTTCTTC. The chain is built from TRBV7-9 and TRBJ2-1; 12 nucleotides align to TRBD2. V lost 5 bases, J lost 7 bases, and 9 bases stayed unmatched. The CDR3 is made up of 16 amino acids. The germline V gene encodes CDR1 SEHNR and CDR2 FQNEAQ (reference sequence).

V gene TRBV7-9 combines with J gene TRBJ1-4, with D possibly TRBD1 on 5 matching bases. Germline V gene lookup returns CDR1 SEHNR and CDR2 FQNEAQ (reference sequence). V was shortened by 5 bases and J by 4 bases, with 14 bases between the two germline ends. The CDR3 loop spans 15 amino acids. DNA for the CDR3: TGTGCCAGCAGCCCCCAAACCGGGGGTAATGAAAAACTGTTTTTT. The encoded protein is CASSPQTGGNEKLFF.

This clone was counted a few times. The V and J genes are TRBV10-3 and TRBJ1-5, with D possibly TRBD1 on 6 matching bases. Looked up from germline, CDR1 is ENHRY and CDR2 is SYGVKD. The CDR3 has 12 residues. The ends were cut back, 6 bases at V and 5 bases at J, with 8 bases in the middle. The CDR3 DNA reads TGTGCCATCAGGGAGGGGGATCAGCCCCAGCATTTT. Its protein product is CAIREGDQPQHF.

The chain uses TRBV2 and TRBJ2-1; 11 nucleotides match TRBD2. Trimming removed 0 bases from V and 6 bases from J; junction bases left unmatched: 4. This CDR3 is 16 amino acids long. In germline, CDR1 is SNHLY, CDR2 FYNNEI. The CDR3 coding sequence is TGTGCCAGCAGTGAAGCGGCGCTAGCGGGGGGCAATGAGCAGTTCTTC. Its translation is CASSEAALAGGNEQFF.

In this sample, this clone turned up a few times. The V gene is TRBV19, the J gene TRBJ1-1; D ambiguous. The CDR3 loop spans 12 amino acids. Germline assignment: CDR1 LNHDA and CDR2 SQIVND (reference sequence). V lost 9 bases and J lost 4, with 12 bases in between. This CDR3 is CASSVASTEAFF. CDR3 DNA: TGTGCCAGCTCCGTGGCGAGCACTGAAGCTTTCTTT.